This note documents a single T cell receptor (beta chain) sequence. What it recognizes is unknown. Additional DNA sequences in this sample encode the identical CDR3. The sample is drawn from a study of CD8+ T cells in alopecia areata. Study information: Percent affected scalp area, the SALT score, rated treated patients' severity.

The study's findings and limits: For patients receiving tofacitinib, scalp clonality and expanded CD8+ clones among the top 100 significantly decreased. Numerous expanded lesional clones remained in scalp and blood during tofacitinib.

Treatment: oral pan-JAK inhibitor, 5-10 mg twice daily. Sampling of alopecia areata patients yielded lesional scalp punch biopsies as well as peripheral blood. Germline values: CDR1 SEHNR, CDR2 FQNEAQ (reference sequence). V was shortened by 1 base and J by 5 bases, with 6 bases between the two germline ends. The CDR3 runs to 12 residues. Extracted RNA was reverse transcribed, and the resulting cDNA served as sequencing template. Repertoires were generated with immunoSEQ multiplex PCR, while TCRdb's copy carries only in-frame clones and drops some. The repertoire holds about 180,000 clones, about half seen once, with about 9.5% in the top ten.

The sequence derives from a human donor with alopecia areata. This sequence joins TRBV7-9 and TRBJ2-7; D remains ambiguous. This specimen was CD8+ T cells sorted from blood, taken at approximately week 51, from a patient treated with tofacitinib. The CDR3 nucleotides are TGTGCCAGCAGCTTAGGCAGGAACGAGCAGTACTTC. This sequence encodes CASSLGRNEQYF.